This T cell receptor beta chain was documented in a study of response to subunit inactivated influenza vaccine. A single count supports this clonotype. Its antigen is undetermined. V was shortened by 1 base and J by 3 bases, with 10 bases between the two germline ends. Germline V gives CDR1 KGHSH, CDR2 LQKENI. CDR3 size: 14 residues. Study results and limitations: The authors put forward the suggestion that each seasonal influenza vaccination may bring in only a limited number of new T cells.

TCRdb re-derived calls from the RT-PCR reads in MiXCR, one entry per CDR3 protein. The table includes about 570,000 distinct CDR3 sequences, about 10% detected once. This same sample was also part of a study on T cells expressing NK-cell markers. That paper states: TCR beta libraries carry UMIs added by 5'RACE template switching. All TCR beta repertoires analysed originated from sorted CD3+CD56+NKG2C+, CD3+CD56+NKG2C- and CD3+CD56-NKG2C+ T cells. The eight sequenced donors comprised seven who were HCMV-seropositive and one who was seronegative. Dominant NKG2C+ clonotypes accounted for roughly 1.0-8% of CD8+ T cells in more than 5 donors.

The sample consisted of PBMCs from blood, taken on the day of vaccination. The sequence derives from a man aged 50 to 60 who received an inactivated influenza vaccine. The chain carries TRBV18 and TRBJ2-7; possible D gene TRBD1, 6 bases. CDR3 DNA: TGTGCCAGCTCACCACGCCGGGACAACTACGAGCAGTACTTC. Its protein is CASSPRRDNYEQYF.